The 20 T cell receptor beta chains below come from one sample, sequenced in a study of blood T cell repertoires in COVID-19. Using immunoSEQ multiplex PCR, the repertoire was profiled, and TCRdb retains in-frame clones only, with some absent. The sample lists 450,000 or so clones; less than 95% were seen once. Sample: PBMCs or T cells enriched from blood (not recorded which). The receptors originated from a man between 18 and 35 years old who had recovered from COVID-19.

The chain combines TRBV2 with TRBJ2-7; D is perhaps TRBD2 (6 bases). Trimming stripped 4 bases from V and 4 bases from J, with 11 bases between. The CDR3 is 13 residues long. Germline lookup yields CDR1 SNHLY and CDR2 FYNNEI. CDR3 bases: TGTGCCAGCAGTGGATCCGGGAGATACGAGCAGTACTTC. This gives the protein CASSGSGRYEQYF.

CDR3 in DNA: TGTGCCAGCAGGCCCTGGACAGGCCGTAATTCACCCCTCCACTTT. Amino acid sequence: CASRPWTGRNSPLHF. V is TRBV2 and J is TRBJ1-6, with 7 bases aligning to TRBD1. CDR3 size: 15 residues. With 6 bases clipped from V and 6 bases from J, the junction kept 8 bases outside the gene matches. Germline CDR1 and CDR2: SNHLY and FYNNEI.

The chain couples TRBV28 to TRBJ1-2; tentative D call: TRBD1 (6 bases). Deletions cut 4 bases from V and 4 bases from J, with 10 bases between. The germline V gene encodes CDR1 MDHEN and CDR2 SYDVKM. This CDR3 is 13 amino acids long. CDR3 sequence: CASSSDSSYGYTF. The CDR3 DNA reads TGTGCCAGCAGTTCGGACAGTTCCTATGGCTACACCTTC.

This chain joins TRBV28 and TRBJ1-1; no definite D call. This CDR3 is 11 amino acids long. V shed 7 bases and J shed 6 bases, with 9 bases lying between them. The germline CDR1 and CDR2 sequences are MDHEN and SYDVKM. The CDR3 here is CASTSRAEAFF. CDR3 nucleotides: TGTGCCAGCACTTCGAGAGCTGAAGCTTTCTTT.

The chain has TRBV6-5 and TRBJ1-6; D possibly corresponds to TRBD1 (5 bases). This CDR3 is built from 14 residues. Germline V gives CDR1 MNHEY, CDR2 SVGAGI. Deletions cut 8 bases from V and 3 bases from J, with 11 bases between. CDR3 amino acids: CASRGTDYNSPLHF. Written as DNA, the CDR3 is TGTGCCAGCCGGGGGACCGACTATAATTCACCCCTCCACTTT.

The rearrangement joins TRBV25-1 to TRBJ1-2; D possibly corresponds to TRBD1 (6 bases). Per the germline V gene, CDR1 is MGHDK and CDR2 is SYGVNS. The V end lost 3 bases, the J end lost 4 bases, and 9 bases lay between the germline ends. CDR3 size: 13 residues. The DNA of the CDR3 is TGTGCCAGCAGTGATCCGACAGGCTATGGCTACACCTTC. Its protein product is CASSDPTGYGYTF.

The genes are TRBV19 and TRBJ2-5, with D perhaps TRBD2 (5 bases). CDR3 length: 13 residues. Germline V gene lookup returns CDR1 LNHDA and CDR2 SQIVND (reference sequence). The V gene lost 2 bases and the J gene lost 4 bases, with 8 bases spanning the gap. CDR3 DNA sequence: TGTGCCAGTAGTATAACGGCGGGAGAGACCCAGTACTTC. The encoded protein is CASSITAGETQYF.

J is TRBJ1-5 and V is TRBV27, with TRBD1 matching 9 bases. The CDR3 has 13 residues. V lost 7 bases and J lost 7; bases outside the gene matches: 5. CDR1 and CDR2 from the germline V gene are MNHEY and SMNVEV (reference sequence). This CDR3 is CASKATGGQPQHF. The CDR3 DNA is TGTGCCAGCAAGGCGACAGGGGGACAGCCCCAGCATTTT.

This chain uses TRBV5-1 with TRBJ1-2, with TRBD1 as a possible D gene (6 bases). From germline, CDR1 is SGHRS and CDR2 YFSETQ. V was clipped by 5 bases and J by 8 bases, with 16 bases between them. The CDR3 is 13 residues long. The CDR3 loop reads CASRRDTAMGYTF. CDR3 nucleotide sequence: TGCGCCAGCAGACGGGACACGGCAATGGGCTACACCTTC. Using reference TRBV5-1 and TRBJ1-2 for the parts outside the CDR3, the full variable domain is KAGVTQTPRYLIKTRGQQVTLSCSPISGHRSVSWYQQTPGQGLQFLFEYFSETQRNKGNFPGRFSGRQFSNSRSEMNVSTLELGDSALYLCASRRDTAMGYTFGSGTRLTVV.

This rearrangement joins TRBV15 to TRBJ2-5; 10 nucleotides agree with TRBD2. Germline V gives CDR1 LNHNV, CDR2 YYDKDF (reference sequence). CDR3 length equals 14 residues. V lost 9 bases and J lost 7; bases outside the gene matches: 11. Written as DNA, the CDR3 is TGTGCCACTAAGACAGGACTAGCGGCGGGGACCCAGTACTTC. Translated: CATKTGLAAGTQYF.

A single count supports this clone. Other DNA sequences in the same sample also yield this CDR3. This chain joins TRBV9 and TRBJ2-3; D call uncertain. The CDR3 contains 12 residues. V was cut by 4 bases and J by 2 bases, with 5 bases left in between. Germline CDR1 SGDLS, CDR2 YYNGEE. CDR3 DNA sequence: TGTGCCAGCAGCCAGAACACAGATACGCAGTATTTT. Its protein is CASSQNTDTQYF.

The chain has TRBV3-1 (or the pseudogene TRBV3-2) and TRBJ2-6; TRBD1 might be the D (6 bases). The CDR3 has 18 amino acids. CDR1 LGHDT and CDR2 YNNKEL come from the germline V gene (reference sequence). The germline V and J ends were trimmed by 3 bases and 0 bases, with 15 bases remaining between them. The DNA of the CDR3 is TGTGCCAGCAGCCAGACCGGGACACTTTCCTCTGGGGCCAACGTCCTGACTTTC. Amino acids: CASSQTGTLSSGANVLTF.

CDR3 nucleotides: TGTGCCAGCAGCTCCGGACTCCGTAATGATGAAAAACTGTTTTTT. Protein: CASSSGLRNDEKLFF. The chain carries TRBV11-3 and TRBJ1-4; D is unclear. The germline V gene encodes CDR1 SGHNT and CDR2 YENEEA. This CDR3 comprises 15 residues. Trimming cost V 4 bases and J 6 bases, with 15 bases left between them.

The CDR3 nucleotides are TGTGCCAGCGGCAGGGACTATGGCTACACCTTC. Amino acid sequence: CASGRDYGYTF. This chain connects TRBV3-1 (or the pseudogene TRBV3-2) to TRBJ1-2, with D possibly being TRBD1 (5 bases). This CDR3 contains 11 residues. The ends were cut back, 8 bases at V and 3 bases at J, with 7 bases in the middle. Germline CDR1 LGHDT, CDR2 YNNKEL (reference sequence).

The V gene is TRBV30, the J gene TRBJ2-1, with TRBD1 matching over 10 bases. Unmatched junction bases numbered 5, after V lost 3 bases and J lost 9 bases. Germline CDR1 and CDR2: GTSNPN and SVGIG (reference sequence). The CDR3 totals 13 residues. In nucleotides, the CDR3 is TGTGCCTGGAGGGACAGGGGGTGGAGTGAGCAGTTCTTC. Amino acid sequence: CAWRDRGWSEQFF.

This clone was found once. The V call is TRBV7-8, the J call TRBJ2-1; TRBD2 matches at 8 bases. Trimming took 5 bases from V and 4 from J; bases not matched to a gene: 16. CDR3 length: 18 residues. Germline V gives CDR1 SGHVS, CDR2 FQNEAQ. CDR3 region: CASSPRAGIEREYNEQFF. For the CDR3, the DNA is TGTGCCAGCAGCCCAAGGGCGGGCATCGAGCGGGAGTACAATGAGCAGTTCTTC. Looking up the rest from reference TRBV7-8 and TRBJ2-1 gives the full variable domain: GAGVSQSPRYKVAKRGQDVALRCDPISGHVSLFWYQQALGQGPEFLTYFQNEAQLDKSGLPSDRFFAERPEGSVSTLKIQRTQQEDSAVYLCASSPRAGIEREYNEQFFGPGTRLTVL.

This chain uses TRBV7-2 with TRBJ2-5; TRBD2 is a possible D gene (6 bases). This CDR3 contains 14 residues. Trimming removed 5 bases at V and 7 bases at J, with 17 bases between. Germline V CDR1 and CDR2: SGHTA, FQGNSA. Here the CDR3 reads CASSPRPGSGTQYF. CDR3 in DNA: TGTGCCAGCAGCCCACGCCCCGGGAGCGGGACCCAGTACTTC.

The CDR3 loop reads CASRNTNNEQFF. The CDR3 DNA reads TGTGCCAGCAGGAACACAAACAATGAGCAGTTCTTC. V gene TRBV12-3 or TRBV12-4 combines with J gene TRBJ2-1; D is ambiguous. This CDR3 region has 12 residues. V lost 6 bases and J lost 5, with 8 bases in between.

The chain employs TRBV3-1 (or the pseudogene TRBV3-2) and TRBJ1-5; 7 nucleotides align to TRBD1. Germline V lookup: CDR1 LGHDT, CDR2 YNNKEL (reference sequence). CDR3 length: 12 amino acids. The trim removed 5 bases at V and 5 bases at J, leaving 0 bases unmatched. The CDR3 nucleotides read TGTGCCAGCAGCGACAGGGATCAGCCCCAGCATTTT. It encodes CASSDRDQPQHF.

DNA for the CDR3: TGTGCCTGGAGTATGACTAGCGGGCAAGAGACCCAGTACTTC. Its protein product is CAWSMTSGQETQYF. The rearrangement joins TRBV30 to TRBJ2-5; 10 bases map to TRBD2. Germline trimming cut 2 bases from V and 2 bases from J; bases unmatched to any gene: 2. CDR1 and CDR2 (germline): GTSNPN, SVGIG (reference sequence). The CDR3 extends over 14 amino acids. The variable domain in full, with the rest retrieved from reference TRBV30 and TRBJ2-5, is SQTIHQWPATLVQPVGSPLSLECTVEGTSNPNLYWYRQAAGRGLQLLFYSVGIGQISSEVPQNLSASRPQDRQFILSSKKLLLSDSGFYLCAWSMTSGQETQYFGPGTRLLVL.